The 8 T cell receptor beta chains below all came from one sample that was sequenced in a study of control samples from healthy donors and cancer patients. Clones were sequenced by immunoSEQ multiplex PCR, and TCRdb holds only the in-frame ones, with some missing. The sample has some 170,000 clones; roughly 94% are singletons. The sequencing input was PBMCs. These TCRs come from a man in his sixties with colorectal cancer.

The J gene is TRBJ1-1, the V gene TRBV19, with unresolved D. Trimming cost V 6 bases and J 1 base, with 6 bases left between them. The germline CDR1 and CDR2 sequences are LNHDA and SQIVND (reference sequence). The CDR3 extends over 12 amino acids. The CDR3 nucleotides are TGTGCCAGTAGAAGAGAGAACACTGAAGCTTTCTTT. Translated: CASRRENTEAFF.

As for this clone: The sample has other DNA sequences that encode this CDR3 too. The rearrangement uses TRBV24-1 and TRBJ2-7, with D tentatively TRBD2 (5 bases). Trimming left V 5 bases short and J 4 bases short, with 8 bases between. The CDR3 is 12 amino acids. The germline CDR1 and CDR2 sequences are KGHDR and SFDVKD. CDR3 sequence (DNA): TGTGCCACCAGTGGAGGGAGTTACGAGCAGTACTTC. Translation gives CATSGGSYEQYF.

This sequence joins TRBV5-6 and TRBJ2-5, with 9 bases identical to TRBD1. The CDR3 has 16 amino acids. Germline-derived CDR1 and CDR2 are SGHDT and YYEEEE. After removal of 0 bases from V and 5 bases from J, the junction contained 8 bases not matched to a gene. The CDR3 sequence is CASSLALQGAGETQYF. DNA of the CDR3: TGTGCCAGCAGCTTGGCCCTACAGGGGGCAGGGGAGACCCAGTACTTC.

The V gene is TRBV18, the J gene TRBJ2-6; 9 positions match TRBD1. Trimming removed 0 bases from V and 2 bases from J; junction bases left unmatched: 11. The length of the CDR3 is 20 residues. Germline-derived CDR1 and CDR2 are KGHSH and LQKENI. In DNA, the CDR3 is TGTGCCAGCTCACCACCTGGTGGGCGGACAGGGGAGGCTGGGGCCAACGTCCTGACTTTC. It is translated as CASSPPGGRTGEAGANVLTF.

The genes are TRBV9 and TRBJ2-2, with D uncertain. Between the trimmed V and J ends, which lost 0 bases and 6 bases, there was a span of 15 bases. The CDR3 runs 16 residues. Germline CDR1 is SGDLS and CDR2 is YYNGEE. The CDR3 sequence: CASSVGIGENSGELFF. The DNA of the CDR3 is TGTGCCAGCAGCGTAGGGATTGGGGAAAATTCCGGGGAGCTGTTTTTT. The whole variable domain, filled in from reference TRBV9 and TRBJ2-2, reads DSGVTQTPKHLITATGQRVTLRCSPRSGDLSVYWYQQSLDQGLQFLIQYYNGEERAKGNILERFSAQQFPDLHSELNLSSLELGDSALYFCASSVGIGENSGELFFGEGSRLTVL.

The sample holds one count of this clone. J is TRBJ2-3 and V is TRBV25-1; 7 positions match TRBD1. The V gene end was trimmed by 4 bases and the J gene end by 2 bases; junction bases not matched to a gene: 9. The CDR3 has 16 residues. The germline gives CDR1 MGHDK, CDR2 SYGVNS. The CDR3 DNA follows: TGTGCCAGCAGTGGCCCCGACAGGGCTTACACAGATACGCAGTATTTT. Translating gives CASSGPDRAYTDTQYF. Supplemented by reference TRBV25-1 and TRBJ2-3, the full variable domain reads EADIYQTPRYLVIGTGKKITLECSQTMGHDKMYWYQQDPGMELHLIHYSYGVNSTEKGDLSSESTVSRIRTEHFPLTLESARPSHTSQYLCASSGPDRAYTDTQYFGPGTRLTVL.

The chain employs TRBV19 and TRBJ1-6, with no clear D. The CDR3 extends over 17 amino acids. Germline V lookup: CDR1 LNHDA, CDR2 SQIVND (reference sequence). The V gene lost 1 base and the J gene lost 0 bases, with 10 bases spanning the gap. CDR3 bases: TGTGCCAGTAGTATAGGGAAGGGAAGCTCCTATAATTCACCCCTCCACTTT. Amino acid sequence: CASSIGKGSSYNSPLHF.

The genes are TRBV13 and TRBJ1-2, with 7 bases lining up with TRBD1. The CDR3 is 15 amino acids. V shed 3 bases, J shed 3 bases, and the junction held 7 bases outside the gene matches. CDR1 PRHDT and CDR2 FYEKMQ come from the germline V gene (reference sequence). The CDR3 loop reads CASSLQGDADYGYTF. The CDR3 nucleotides are TGTGCCAGCAGCTTGCAGGGGGATGCGGACTATGGCTACACCTTC.